This is a list of T cell receptor beta chains from one sample in a study of blood T cell repertoires in COVID-19. Assay used: immunoSEQ multiplex PCR; TCRdb lists only in-frame clones, some missing. This table holds 490,000 or so clones, 88% found once. The sequenced sample was PBMCs or T cells enriched from blood (not recorded which). All receptors derive from a woman aged 55 to 70 who had recovered from COVID-19. Each CDR3 is given with its conserved first and last residue. A D gene is named only where the DNA matches it firmly. Clone size is given for some rows only: seen once, a few or many times, or a class if the clone is expanded.

abundance	v_gene	j_gene	d_gene	CDR3nt	CDR3aa
-	TRBV5-1	TRBJ2-2	TRBD2	TGCGCCAGCAGCCCCCGGACTAGCGTTGGCGGGGAGCTGTTTTTT	CASSPRTSVGGELFF
-	TRBV5-5	TRBJ2-3	TRBD2	TGTGCCAGCAGCAACCGCGGCGGCGGGGGGAGGACAGATACGCAGTATTTT	CASSNRGGGGRTDTQYF
-	TRBV20-1	TRBJ1-2	-	TGCCGGACAGATATTCTCTATGGCTACACCTTC	CRTDILYGYTF
once	TRBV4-1	TRBJ1-5	-	TGCGCCAGCAGCCAAGAGTTGCAGGCGTATCAGCCCCAGCATTTT	CASSQELQAYQPQHF
-	TRBV5-4	TRBJ2-2	-	TGTGCCAGCAGTTTACCGGGTTGGGACTTGGCGAACACCGGGGAGCTGTTTTTT	CASSLPGWDLANTGELFF
-	TRBV25-1	TRBJ2-3	TRBD1	TGTGCCAGCAGTGAGGGACAGACCACAGATACGCAGTATTTT	CASSEGQTTDTQYF
-	TRBV29-1	TRBJ2-1	-	TGCAGCGTTGGACTGAGGGTAGTCAATGAGCAGTTCTTC	CSVGLRVVNEQFF
-	TRBV29-1	TRBJ2-1	TRBD2	TGCAGCGTCGAAACTAGCGGGGGAGGGATTGAGCAGTTCTTC	CSVETSGGGIEQFF
-	TRBV5-1	TRBJ1-3	-	TGCGCCAGCAGCATTGACAGCTCTGGAAACACCATATATTTT	CASSIDSSGNTIYF
-	TRBV4-1	TRBJ2-7	-	TGCGCCAGCAGCCAAGTAGGCCTAGCCCACGAGCAGTACTTC	CASSQVGLAHEQYF
-	TRBV19	TRBJ1-1	-	TGTGCCACCCGTTTGGGGCTGGGCGCCATCGAAGCTTTCTTT	CATRLGLGAIEAFF
-	TRBV3-1/TRBV3-2	TRBJ2-5	TRBD1	TGTGCCAGCAGCCAAGTCAGGGGGCAGGCGGAGACCCAGTACTTC	CASSQVRGQAETQYF
-	TRBV5-1	TRBJ1-2	TRBD1	TGCGCCAGCAGCATTCGGACAGGGGGCATGAACTATGGCTACACCTTC	CASSIRTGGMNYGYTF
-	TRBV4-1	TRBJ2-4	-	TGCGCCAGCAGCCAAGAAAACGGCAAAAACATTCAGTACTTC	CASSQENGKNIQYF
-	TRBV6-5	TRBJ1-4	TRBD1	TGTGCCAGCAGTAAAAGGGACAGAGCTAATGAAAAACTGTTTTTT	CASSKRDRANEKLFF
-	TRBV4-1	TRBJ1-2	-	TGCGCCAGCAGCCCTTGGACAGCTTCTAACTATGGCTACACCTTC	CASSPWTASNYGYTF
-	TRBV5-1	TRBJ2-1	TRBD2	TGCGCCAGCAGCTTGGCGGGAGGGATAAATGAGCAGTTCTTC	CASSLAGGINEQFF
-	TRBV7-9	TRBJ1-1	-	TGTGCCAGCAGCTTAGTCGCAGGGAACACTGAAGCTTTCTTT	CASSLVAGNTEAFF
-	TRBV24-1	TRBJ2-3	TRBD2	TGTGCCACCAGTGACCCCTCTAAATTGACTAGCGCTAGCACAGATACGCAGTATTTT	CATSDPSKLTSASTDTQYF
-	TRBV2	TRBJ2-3	-	TGTGCCAGCAGTGACGGTAGCCGAGGCGCAGATACGCAGTATTTT	CASSDGSRGADTQYF
-	TRBV5-1	TRBJ2-1	-	TGCGCCAGCAGCTTAGGTGGGGGAGGCTACAATGAGCAGTTCTTC	CASSLGGGGYNEQFF
-	TRBV2	TRBJ2-5	-	TGTGCCAGCAGTCCGGGGTTGTTTGAGACCCAGTACTTC	CASSPGLFETQYF
-	TRBV2	TRBJ1-5	-	TGTGCCAGCAGGGACGGGAAGGTGGGGGGTAATCAGCCCCAGCATTTT	CASRDGKVGGNQPQHF
-	TRBV3-1/TRBV3-2	TRBJ1-1	TRBD1	TGTGCCAGCAGCCAAGCAGACAGGGGCGCTTTCTTT	CASSQADRGAFF
-	TRBV20-1	TRBJ1-2	-	TGCAGTGCCAGACCGGGGTTCGGCTACACCTTC	CSARPGFGYTF
-	TRBV4-1	TRBJ2-7	TRBD2	TGCGCCAGCAGCCAAGAGGCGGGTCTAGCGGGGGCATACGAGCAGTACTTC	CASSQEAGLAGAYEQYF
-	TRBV18	TRBJ1-1	TRBD1	TGTGCCAGCTCACCACCACAGGGGTTGAACACTGAAGCTTTCTTT	CASSPPQGLNTEAFF
-	TRBV30	TRBJ2-4	-	TGTGCCTGGAGTGGAGGGGTGGGACTAGCCAAAAACATTCAGTACTTC	CAWSGGVGLAKNIQYF
-	TRBV6-1	TRBJ1-5	-	TGTGCCAGCAGTGACGGGGGGCATCGGCCCCAGCATTTT	CASSDGGHRPQHF
-	TRBV27	TRBJ2-1	-	TGTGCCAGCAGCAGGGAAATATACAATGAGCAGTTCTTC	CASSREIYNEQFF
-	TRBV4-1	TRBJ2-3	-	TGCGCCAGCAGCCAAGACGTCAGCACAGATACGCAGTATTTT	CASSQDVSTDTQYF
-	TRBV29-1	TRBJ1-2	TRBD1	TGCAGCGTGGGGACAGGAGGAGTCTATGGCTACACCTTC	CSVGTGGVYGYTF
-	TRBV7-2	TRBJ1-1	TRBD1	TGTGCCAGCACCCCAGGGGGCACTGAAGCTTTCTTT	CASTPGGTEAFF
once	TRBV13	TRBJ1-2	TRBD1	TGTGCCAGCAGCTCCTGGACAGGGAACTATGGCTACACCTTC	CASSSWTGNYGYTF
-	TRBV28	TRBJ1-1	-	TGTGCCAGCAGTTTAGGGCAGGGGCCAGCTTTCTTT	CASSLGQGPAFF
-	TRBV5-1	TRBJ1-1	-	TGCGCCAGCAGCGCTCAAGCGCCGAACACTGAAGCTTTCTTT	CASSAQAPNTEAFF
-	TRBV30	TRBJ1-4	-	TGTGCCTCTGGGAGGGGAGAAAAACTGTTTTTT	CASGRGEKLFF
-	TRBV24-1	TRBJ1-1	TRBD1	TGTGCCACCAGTGACCCGACAGGGGGGGGGAATGAAGCTTTCTTT	CATSDPTGGGNEAFF
-	TRBV11-2	TRBJ1-2	-	TGTGCCAGCAGCTCGTCTGGGGGGGGCGCGTTTGGCTACACCTTC	CASSSSGGGAFGYTF
-	TRBV4-1	TRBJ1-2	-	TGCGCCAGCAGCCCCCCAGGGACTAACTATGGCTACACCTTC	CASSPPGTNYGYTF
-	TRBV5-1	TRBJ2-3	-	TGCGCCAGCAGCTCTGGACAGTATAGCACAGATACGCAGTATTTT	CASSSGQYSTDTQYF
-	TRBV6-5	TRBJ1-6	-	TGTGCCAGCAGTTACTCGATCGGGGTATCTTCACCCCTCCACTTT	CASSYSIGVSSPLHF
-	TRBV19	TRBJ1-2	TRBD1	TGTGCCAGTAGTAGGACAGGGCCCACCAGCTATGGCTACACCTTC	CASSRTGPTSYGYTF
-	TRBV12-3/TRBV12-4	TRBJ1-6	-	TGTGCCAGCAGCCCCCGCCTAAATTCACCCCTCCACTTT	CASSPRLNSPLHF
-	TRBV5-5	TRBJ2-3	-	TGTGCCAGCACTCCCGAGGGAGGGGGGAGCACAGATACGCAGTATTTT	CASTPEGGGSTDTQYF
-	TRBV3-1/TRBV3-2	TRBJ1-1	-	TGTGCCAGCAGCCAAGATCGGGCAGGGGTAGCTTTCTTT	CASSQDRAGVAFF
once	TRBV10-3	TRBJ1-1	TRBD1	TGTGCCATCAGTGAGATAGGGACAGGGGGCCAGGGCACTGAAGCTTTCTTT	CAISEIGTGGQGTEAFF
-	TRBV7-9	TRBJ1-1	-	TGTGCCAGCAGCTATAGGACAGAGAACACTGAAGCTTTCTTT	CASSYRTENTEAFF
-	TRBV2	TRBJ1-2	TRBD1	TGTGCCAGTTACCGACAGGGGAACTATGGCTACACCTTC	CASYRQGNYGYTF
-	TRBV5-4	TRBJ2-3	-	TGTGCCAGCAGAGACCCGGGCAGGGTTACGCAGTATTTT	CASRDPGRVTQYF
-	TRBV5-6	TRBJ1-4	-	TGTGCCAGCAGCCGGACAGCAACTAATGAAAAACTGTTTTTT	CASSRTATNEKLFF
-	TRBV29-1	TRBJ1-5	-	TGCAGCGTTGAAGATCGTCCTTATAGCAATCAGCCCCAGCATTTT	CSVEDRPYSNQPQHF
-	TRBV11-3	TRBJ2-7	-	TGTGCCAGCAGCGAAGGCAGGGACTGGAAGCAGTACTTC	CASSEGRDWKQYF
-	TRBV18	TRBJ2-5	-	TGTGCCAGCTCACCCGGTAGGGGGCAAGAGACCCAGTACTTC	CASSPGRGQETQYF
once	TRBV19	TRBJ2-1	-	TGTGCCAGTAGTCGGAGCGGGCACCCAAGCTCCTACAATGAGCAGTTCTTC	CASSRSGHPSSYNEQFF